Shown below are 9 T cell receptor beta chains from a single sample sequenced in a study of cytomegalovirus exposure and HLA in healthy donors. The PCR ran on 60 Vbeta and 13 Jbeta primers. Only in-frame clones appear in the TCRdb table, and some are missing; sequencing was by immunoSEQ multiplex PCR. The repertoire includes roughly 84,000 clones, around 73% of them detected once, and around 3.4% sits in the top ten. What was sequenced was PBMCs. The origin of the receptors is a man in his forties or fifties in good health and CMV-seronegative.

The rearrangement links TRBV10-3 to TRBJ1-6, with D possibly being TRBD1 (6 bases). CDR3 length: 15 residues. The V gene lost 10 bases and the J gene lost 6 bases, with 19 bases spanning the gap. CDR1 is ENHRY and CDR2 is SYGVKD in the germline V gene. In nucleotides, the CDR3 is TGTGCCACCCTGGACAGTGAAAGGTCTAATTCACCCCTCCACTTT. It yields the protein CATLDSERSNSPLHF.

The V gene is TRBV10-3, the J gene TRBJ2-7; 7 positions agree with TRBD1. CDR1 and CDR2 from the germline V gene are ENHRY and SYGVKD. The CDR3 loop spans 13 amino acids. The V gene end was trimmed by 10 bases and the J gene end by 4 bases; junction bases not matched to a gene: 10. The DNA of the CDR3 is TGTGCCACTTCGAAGGAACAGGGGTACGAGCAGTACTTC. Encoded protein: CATSKEQGYEQYF.

The V gene is TRBV7-2, the J gene TRBJ1-2, with no clear D. This CDR3 is built from 13 residues. With 1 base removed from V and 3 bases from J, the gap between germline ends came to 6 bases. Germline CDR1 reads SGHTA; CDR2 reads FQGNSA. Here the CDR3 DNA reads TGTGCCAGCAGCTTAGGTAGCTACTATGGCTACACCTTC. It codes for CASSLGSYYGYTF. The variable domain in full, completed from reference TRBV7-2 and TRBJ1-2, reads GAGVSQSPSNKVTEKGKDVELRCDPISGHTALYWYRQSLGQGLEFLIYFQGNSAPDKSGLPSDRFSAERTGGSVSTLTIQRTQQEDSAVYLCASSLGSYYGYTFGSGTRLTVV.

This clone was seen more than once but under ten times. J is TRBJ1-3 and V is TRBV5-1; D unclear. V was pared by 0 bases and J by 4 bases, with 11 bases between. Per the germline V gene, CDR1 is SGHRS and CDR2 is YFSETQ. The CDR3 totals 15 residues. In nucleotides, the CDR3 is TGCGCCAGCAGCTTGGGAGAAAATTCAGGAAACACCATATATTTT. Amino acids: CASSLGENSGNTIYF.

The chain joins TRBV4-2 to TRBJ1-5; no firm D call. Trimming took 0 bases from V and 6 from J, leaving 6 bases between them. CDR3 length: 13 amino acids. Germline V gives CDR1 LGHNA, CDR2 YNFKEQ. The CDR3 spells CASSQDGSQPQHF. In nucleotides, the CDR3 is TGTGCCAGCAGCCAAGATGGTAGTCAGCCCCAGCATTTT.

The chain couples TRBV30 to TRBJ1-4; 12 bases agree with TRBD1. Per germline, CDR1 GTSNPN and CDR2 SVGIG (reference sequence). This CDR3 has 17 amino acids. Losses at the gene ends were 8 bases for V and 0 bases for J; bases not matched to a gene: 10. CDR3 in DNA: TGTGCCCGATCCCCGGGACAGGGGGCAGCAACTAATGAAAAACTGTTTTTT. It yields the protein CARSPGQGAATNEKLFF.

The chain's CDR3 is CASSLAASGGRDEQFF. CDR3 coding DNA: TGCGCCAGCAGCTTGGCCGCTAGCGGGGGTAGGGATGAGCAGTTCTTC. The rearrangement uses TRBV5-1 and TRBJ2-1; 10 bases are a match to TRBD2. CDR1 and CDR2 (germline): SGHRS, YFSETQ. The CDR3 is 16 amino acids. With 0 bases clipped from V and 8 bases from J, the junction kept 8 bases outside the gene matches.

The chain links TRBV5-1 to TRBJ2-7, with 11 bases identical to TRBD2. Germline-derived CDR1 and CDR2 are SGHRS and YFSETQ. The V and J ends lost 3 bases and 9 bases, in that order; junction bases with no gene match: 8. This CDR3 contains 14 residues. This chain's CDR3 is CASSSSGGQGRQYF. The CDR3, as DNA: TGCGCCAGCAGCTCTAGCGGGGGGCAAGGGCGGCAGTACTTC.

Comments on this clone: The same CDR3 is also encoded by other DNA sequences in this sample. The chain recombines TRBV7-9 with TRBJ2-1; D gene unclear. The V and J ends lost 5 bases and 9 bases respectively, with 11 bases between them. In germline, CDR1 is SEHNR, CDR2 FQNEAQ (reference sequence). This CDR3 is 12 amino acids long. This chain's CDR3 is CASSPRPGEQFF. Here the CDR3 DNA reads TGTGCCAGCAGCCCACGGCCGGGTGAGCAGTTCTTC.